Listed below are T cell receptor beta chains from one sample, sequenced in a study of OX40 agonist ivuxolimab in advanced cancers. Here immunoSEQ multiplex PCR was the method, and the copy in TCRdb shows in-frame clones only, minus some. The table includes under 50,000 clones, less than 85% detected once. The source was CD4+ or CD8+ T cells sorted from blood, collected in a trial of the OX40 agonist ivuxolimab. Receptor source: an adult with an advanced solid tumor such as melanoma, head and neck, liver or kidney cancer. Both conserved end residues are part of each CDR3. The order of the fields is clone size, J gene, V gene, D gene, CDR3 DNA, CDR3 protein. D genes are given only for firm matches. A clone size is listed for some rows: how often the clone was seen (once, few, many), or a class if it is expanded.

clone size: .
J gene: TRBJ2-7
V gene: TRBV5-1
D gene: .
CDR3 DNA: TGCGCCAGCAGCTTGGAGGGACAAGGGGCAGGGGCTCTCTACGAGCAGTACTTC
CDR3 protein: CASSLEGQGAGALYEQYF

clone size: once
J gene: TRBJ2-7
V gene: TRBV7-2
D gene: TRBD2
CDR3 DNA: TGTGCCAGCAGCTTAGTGGGCCGGGGGGCCTACGAGCAGTACTTC
CDR3 protein: CASSLVGRGAYEQYF

clone size: .
J gene: TRBJ1-3
V gene: TRBV6-1
D gene: .
CDR3 DNA: TGTGCCAGCAGTGAATTTGGAGGAATCGGAAACACCATATATTTT
CDR3 protein: CASSEFGGIGNTIYF

clone size: .
J gene: TRBJ2-3
V gene: TRBV5-1
D gene: .
CDR3 DNA: TGCGCCAGCAGCACCCCAGAGAGCACAGATACGCAGTATTTT
CDR3 protein: CASSTPESTDTQYF

clone size: .
J gene: TRBJ2-7
V gene: TRBV18
D gene: .
CDR3 DNA: TGTGCCAGCTCACCGGTTCAGGATACCTACGAGCAGTACTTC
CDR3 protein: CASSPVQDTYEQYF

clone size: .
J gene: TRBJ1-3
V gene: TRBV18
D gene: TRBD1
CDR3 DNA: TGTGCCAGCTCATCGTCCGGGACAGGAGGTGGAAACACCATATATTTT
CDR3 protein: CASSSSGTGGGNTIYF

clone size: .
J gene: TRBJ1-2
V gene: TRBV14
D gene: TRBD1
CDR3 DNA: TGTGCCAGCAGCCAAGCGGGCACAGGGGGATTCTATGGCTACACCTTC
CDR3 protein: CASSQAGTGGFYGYTF

clone size: .
J gene: TRBJ2-1
V gene: TRBV7-7
D gene: TRBD2
CDR3 DNA: TGTGCCAGCAGCCCCCGGTTAGCGGGAGGCAGTCCAGATGAGCAGTTCTTC
CDR3 protein: CASSPRLAGGSPDEQFF

clone size: .
J gene: TRBJ2-1
V gene: TRBV4-3
D gene: .
CDR3 DNA: TGCGCCAGCAGCCAGGCCCCGCGCAATGAGCAGTTCTTC
CDR3 protein: CASSQAPRNEQFF

clone size: .
J gene: TRBJ1-2
V gene: TRBV11-3
D gene: .
CDR3 DNA: TGTGCCAGCAGCCAAGACCCTGCCCATGGCTACACCTTC
CDR3 protein: CASSQDPAHGYTF

clone size: once
J gene: TRBJ2-5
V gene: TRBV2
D gene: .
CDR3 DNA: TGTGCCAGCAGTGGACGGGACCAAGAGACCCAGTACTTC
CDR3 protein: CASSGRDQETQYF

clone size: .
J gene: TRBJ2-1
V gene: TRBV19
D gene: .
CDR3 DNA: TGTGCCAGTAGTGGATTAACAATGAGGCAGTTCTTC
CDR3 protein: CASSGLTMRQFF

clone size: .
J gene: TRBJ2-7
V gene: TRBV5-6
D gene: .
CDR3 DNA: TGTGCCAGCAGCTTGGGGACAACCTACGAGCAGTACTTC
CDR3 protein: CASSLGTTYEQYF

clone size: .
J gene: TRBJ1-3
V gene: TRBV18
D gene: TRBD1
CDR3 DNA: TGTGCCAGCTCACCCAGACAGGGCAGCTCTGGAAACACCATATATTTT
CDR3 protein: CASSPRQGSSGNTIYF

clone size: .
J gene: TRBJ1-2
V gene: TRBV9
D gene: .
CDR3 DNA: TGTGCCAGCAGCGTAGATACAGGGAACTATGGCTACACCTTC
CDR3 protein: CASSVDTGNYGYTF

clone size: .
J gene: TRBJ1-1
V gene: TRBV5-6
D gene: .
CDR3 DNA: TGTGCCAGCAGCTTGGACAGGACCTTCATGAACACTGAAGCTTTCTTT
CDR3 protein: CASSLDRTFMNTEAFF

clone size: .
J gene: TRBJ1-1
V gene: TRBV10-3
D gene: .
CDR3 DNA: TGTGCCATCAGTGAGTCGGGGCCGACTGAAGCTTTCTTT
CDR3 protein: CAISESGPTEAFF

clone size: .
J gene: TRBJ2-5
V gene: TRBV18
D gene: .
CDR3 DNA: TGTGCCAGCTCACTAGGACCAGCAGAGACCCAGTACTTC
CDR3 protein: CASSLGPAETQYF

clone size: few
J gene: TRBJ2-5
V gene: TRBV11-2
D gene: TRBD2
CDR3 DNA: TGTGCCAGCAGCCCGGAAAGACTAGCGGGAAAGGAGGAGACCCAGTACTTC
CDR3 protein: CASSPERLAGKEETQYF

clone size: .
J gene: TRBJ1-5
V gene: TRBV4-1
D gene: .
CDR3 DNA: TGCGCCAGCAGCCAAGATAGCGGGACCAATCGGCCCCAGCATTTT
CDR3 protein: CASSQDSGTNRPQHF

clone size: .
J gene: TRBJ1-2
V gene: TRBV19
D gene: .
CDR3 DNA: TGTGCCAGTAGTACCTCAGGGTTGACGAATGGCTACACCTTC
CDR3 protein: CASSTSGLTNGYTF

clone size: .
J gene: TRBJ1-4
V gene: TRBV7-8
D gene: .
CDR3 DNA: TGTGCCAGCAGCTTAGTAAGATTGGGTGCCCTTAATGAAAAACTGTTTTTT
CDR3 protein: CASSLVRLGALNEKLFF

clone size: .
J gene: TRBJ1-1
V gene: TRBV19
D gene: .
CDR3 DNA: TGTGCCAGTAGTTTAACAGGCCTTAACACTGAAGCTTTCTTT
CDR3 protein: CASSLTGLNTEAFF

clone size: .
J gene: TRBJ2-1
V gene: TRBV7-2
D gene: TRBD2
CDR3 DNA: TGTGCCAGCAGCAAAGGTGGACTAGGGACGGGTGAGCAGTTCTTC
CDR3 protein: CASSKGGLGTGEQFF

clone size: .
J gene: TRBJ1-5
V gene: TRBV19
D gene: .
CDR3 DNA: TGTGCCAGTAGTCGCCAGGGACCTCATCAGCCCCAGCATTTT
CDR3 protein: CASSRQGPHQPQHF

clone size: few
J gene: TRBJ2-1
V gene: TRBV29-1
D gene: .
CDR3 DNA: TGCAGCGTGACCCCGCAACTTGAGCAGTTCTTC
CDR3 protein: CSVTPQLEQFF

clone size: .
J gene: TRBJ1-6
V gene: TRBV30
D gene: TRBD1
CDR3 DNA: TGTGCCTGGACTACTAGGACAGGGGGTTATTCACCCCTCCACTTT
CDR3 protein: CAWTTRTGGYSPLHF

clone size: .
J gene: TRBJ1-2
V gene: TRBV18
D gene: .
CDR3 DNA: TGTGCCAGCTCACCATCCGTCGACGGCAACTATGGCTACACCTTC
CDR3 protein: CASSPSVDGNYGYTF

clone size: .
J gene: TRBJ2-1
V gene: TRBV7-2
D gene: TRBD2
CDR3 DNA: TGTGCCAGCAGCCAGGGGACTAGCGGGGTGAATGAGCAGTTCTTC
CDR3 protein: CASSQGTSGVNEQFF

clone size: .
J gene: TRBJ1-2
V gene: TRBV19
D gene: .
CDR3 DNA: TGTGCCAGTAGAGAGCGGTATGGCTACACCTTC
CDR3 protein: CASRERYGYTF

clone size: .
J gene: TRBJ2-1
V gene: TRBV18
D gene: TRBD2
CDR3 DNA: TGTGCCAGCTCACCTACTAGCGACTCCTACAATGAGCAGTTCTTC
CDR3 protein: CASSPTSDSYNEQFF

clone size: once
J gene: TRBJ1-2
V gene: TRBV19
D gene: .
CDR3 DNA: TGTGCCAGTACCTATGACGGACGAGGGGGGGACTATGGCTACACCTTC
CDR3 protein: CASTYDGRGGDYGYTF

clone size: .
J gene: TRBJ1-3
V gene: TRBV7-2
D gene: .
CDR3 DNA: TGTGCCAGCAGCTTAGGTTCAGGGGAGGGTGGAAACACCATATATTTT
CDR3 protein: CASSLGSGEGGNTIYF

clone size: .
J gene: TRBJ2-7
V gene: TRBV2
D gene: .
CDR3 DNA: TGTGCCAGCAGTGGTGGGGAGCGCCTGTACGAGCAGTACTTC
CDR3 protein: CASSGGERLYEQYF

clone size: few
J gene: TRBJ2-7
V gene: TRBV5-8
D gene: TRBD1
CDR3 DNA: TGTGCCAGCCGGGGACAGGGCATCGACGAGCAGTACTTC
CDR3 protein: CASRGQGIDEQYF

clone size: .
J gene: TRBJ2-5
V gene: TRBV7-2
D gene: .
CDR3 DNA: TGTGCCAGCAGCTTAGATCGGGAGACCCAGTACTTC
CDR3 protein: CASSLDRETQYF

clone size: .
J gene: TRBJ2-7
V gene: TRBV7-9
D gene: TRBD1
CDR3 DNA: TGTGCCAGCAGCTTCGGAAAAATGGACAGGGTTAACTTC
CDR3 protein: CASSFGKMDRVNF

clone size: .
J gene: TRBJ1-2
V gene: TRBV7-8
D gene: TRBD1
CDR3 DNA: TGTGCCAGCAGCTTACTTGGGCAGGGGGCCTCTGGCTACACCTTC
CDR3 protein: CASSLLGQGASGYTF

clone size: .
J gene: TRBJ1-2
V gene: TRBV4-1
D gene: .
CDR3 DNA: TGCGCCAGCAGCTCCTCCGCGGGGGATGGCTATGGCTACACCTTC
CDR3 protein: CASSSSAGDGYGYTF

clone size: once
J gene: TRBJ2-7
V gene: TRBV7-8
D gene: TRBD1
CDR3 DNA: TGTGCCAGCAGCTTAGGGGACAGCTACGAGCAGTACTTC
CDR3 protein: CASSLGDSYEQYF

clone size: .
J gene: TRBJ2-7
V gene: TRBV6-1
D gene: .
CDR3 DNA: TGTGCCAGCCGCGGGACAGCCGCCGAGCAGTACTTC
CDR3 protein: CASRGTAAEQYF

clone size: .
J gene: TRBJ2-7
V gene: TRBV27
D gene: .
CDR3 DNA: TGTGCCAGCAGTTTTTCCATTCAGGGGAATTTGGCCTACGAGCAGTACTTC
CDR3 protein: CASSFSIQGNLAYEQYF